Included here is one T cell receptor beta chain sequence, with context. Its antigen is unidentified. The sample belongs to a study of T cell responses to AZD1222 COVID-19 vaccine. About the research overall: Second doses at about 4 or about 12 weeks were pooled. Notes on the study in general: Clonal diversity may have been underestimated in mostly white British donors. Reports say nearly half of spike-specific TCRs go after unmutated variant regions.

Sequencing used immunoSEQ multiplex PCR; TCRdb keeps in-frame clones, though not all of them. This table holds about 94,000 clones, almost 90% found once. Trimming shortened V by 4 bases and J by 3 bases, and 19 bases separated the two germline ends. The CDR3 length is 16 residues. The sample here was peripheral blood, taken on day 0 of AZD1222 vaccination. This TCR was sampled from an adult in good health. This sequence joins TRBV5-3 and TRBJ1-1; perhaps TRBD1 as D (5 bases). TRBV5-3 counts as an open reading frame of uncertain function. As DNA, the CDR3 is TGTGCCAGAAGCCCCCGGGACCACTCTGGGGACACTGAAGCTTTCTTT. Encoded protein: CARSPRDHSGDTEAFF.